The next 18 T cell receptor beta chains were all read from a single sample in a study of cytomegalovirus exposure and HLA in healthy donors. The PCR had 60 Vbeta and 13 Jbeta primers. Only in-frame clones appear in the TCRdb table, and some are missing; sequencing was by immunoSEQ multiplex PCR. The sample records roughly 130,000 clones, roughly 82% being singletons. The sequenced sample was PBMCs. These receptor sequences come from a male donor in good health and CMV-seropositive.

Turning to this clone: Relative to the germline gene, one junction end is altered; a read error may explain this. The gene calls are TRBV5-1 and TRBJ2-1, with D tentatively TRBD1 (6 bases). Germline V gene sequence: CDR1 SGHRS, CDR2 YFSETQ. This CDR3 has 15 residues. The CDR3 sequence: CASSATGSSYNERFF. The CDR3 region has the DNA TGCGCCAGCAGCGCAACAGGGAGCTCCTACAATGAGCGGTTCTTC.

The rearrangement joins TRBV7-9 to TRBJ2-7; D is possibly TRBD1 (6 bases). V gave up 11 bases and J gave up 3 bases, with 23 bases separating them. The CDR3 extends over 15 amino acids. Germline V gene data show CDR1 as SEHNR and CDR2 as FQNEAQ (reference sequence). This CDR3 reads CAGARGSTAGYEQYF. The CDR3 coding sequence is TGTGCCGGAGCCAGGGGATCAACGGCTGGCTACGAGCAGTACTTC.

The chain uses TRBV6-6 and TRBJ2-2, with 9 positions matching TRBD1. The junction had 9 bases not matched to a gene; V was cut back by 7 bases and J by 6 bases. The CDR3 runs to 15 residues. Germline V gene sequence: CDR1 MNHNY, CDR2 SVGAGI (reference sequence). CDR3 sequence: CASITDRGYSGELFF. The CDR3 nucleotides read TGTGCCAGCATAACGGACAGGGGCTATTCCGGGGAGCTGTTTTTT.

The V call is TRBV5-1, the J call TRBJ2-7; 14 nucleotides match TRBD2. CDR3 length equals 14 residues. Trimming took 4 bases from V and 5 from J; bases not matched to a gene: 2. The germline V gene encodes CDR1 SGHRS and CDR2 YFSETQ. In nucleotides, the CDR3 is TGCGCCAGCAGCCCGGGACTAGCGGGAGACGAGCAGTACTTC. It translates to CASSPGLAGDEQYF.

This rearrangement joins TRBV15 to TRBJ1-6; 8 positions match TRBD1. The J segment lost 8 bases and the V segment lost 1 base, leaving 7 bases of the junction unmatched. There are 16 residues in the CDR3. Germline V gives CDR1 LNHNV, CDR2 YYDKDF (reference sequence). In DNA, the CDR3 is TGTGCCACCAGCAGAGTCATACAGGGGGTGGATTCACCCCTCCACTTT. It specifies CATSRVIQGVDSPLHF.

V gene TRBV6-6 combines with J gene TRBJ2-1, with 9 bases aligning to TRBD1. Looked up from germline, CDR1 is MNHNY and CDR2 is SVGAGI (reference sequence). Trimming cost V 10 bases and J 3 bases; bases outside gene matches: 10. The CDR3 has 15 residues. Here the CDR3 reads CATDPGQGDYNEQFF. DNA of the CDR3: TGTGCCACCGACCCGGGACAGGGCGACTACAATGAGCAGTTCTTC.

The rearrangement links TRBV7-2 to TRBJ2-3; 10 bases line up with TRBD2. Looked up from germline, CDR1 is SGHTA and CDR2 is FQGNSA. Germline trimming cut 2 bases from V and 2 bases from J; bases unmatched to any gene: 7. The CDR3 spans 17 residues. The CDR3 sequence: CASSLRLAGVVTDTQYF. CDR3 sequence (DNA): TGTGCCAGCAGCTTACGACTAGCGGGTGTAGTCACAGATACGCAGTATTTT.

The chain joins TRBV19 to TRBJ2-1; D unclear. Germline loops: CDR1 LNHDA, CDR2 SQIVND (reference sequence). CDR3 size: 12 residues. The V and J ends lost 1 base and 8 bases respectively, with 6 bases between them. CDR3 residues: CASSIGSDEQFF. DNA for the CDR3: TGTGCCAGTAGTATAGGTTCGGATGAGCAGTTCTTC. Using reference TRBV19 and TRBJ2-1 for the parts outside the CDR3, the full variable domain is DGGITQSPKYLFRKEGQNVTLSCEQNLNHDAMYWYRQDPGQGLRLIYYSQIVNDFQKGDIAEGYSVSREKKESFPLTVTSAQKNPTAFYLCASSIGSDEQFFGPGTRLTVL.

This clone was seen a handful of times. The chain couples TRBV29-1 to TRBJ2-1; 7 bases line up with TRBD1. The germline V gene has CDR1 SQVTM and CDR2 ANQGSEA. The ends lost 6 bases at V and 2 bases at J; junction bases unmatched: 13. This CDR3 spans 16 amino acids. For the CDR3, the DNA is TGCAGCGTCACAGGGGACCCTGGGGCTACCTACAATGAGCAGTTCTTC. Protein: CSVTGDPGATYNEQFF.

For the CDR3, the DNA is TGTGCCTGGAGTGTCTCCCGACGCCAAGGGAGGCTGTTTTTT. Protein sequence: CAWSVSRRQGRLFF. The rearrangement joins TRBV30 to TRBJ1-4; D is unclear. CDR1 and CDR2 (germline): GTSNPN, SVGIG (reference sequence). The CDR3 is 14 residues long. Trimming stripped 0 bases from V and 14 bases from J, with 19 bases between.

CDR3 in amino acids: CASSGTDRGQNEQFF. CDR3 coding DNA: TGCGCCAGCAGCGGAACGGACAGGGGGCAGAATGAGCAGTTCTTC. The J gene is TRBJ2-1, the V gene TRBV5-1; the match to TRBD1 covers 11 bases. Looked up from germline, CDR1 is SGHRS and CDR2 is YFSETQ. The CDR3 covers 15 residues. V trimming: 4 bases; J trimming: 7 bases; junction bases outside the gene matches: 7.

This sequence joins TRBV14 and TRBJ1-2, with D possibly being TRBD1 (5 bases). CDR3 length equals 12 residues. Trimming took off 4 bases at V and 11 bases at J, with 14 bases between the two ends. The germline CDR1 and CDR2 sequences are SGHDN and FVKESK. The CDR3 here is CASSPPAGKYTF. The CDR3 nucleotides read TGTGCCAGCAGCCCCCCGGCAGGGAAATACACCTTC.

The chain joins TRBV13 to TRBJ1-4; 10 positions agree with TRBD1. CDR1 PRHDT and CDR2 FYEKMQ come from the germline V gene (reference sequence). The CDR3 consists of 14 residues. Trimming at V came to 4 bases and at J to 8 bases, leaving 4 bases not matched to a gene. The CDR3 coding sequence is TGTGCCAGCAGCTATCCGGGACAGGGGGAAAAACTGTTTTTT. Its protein product is CASSYPGQGEKLFF.

V is TRBV5-8 and J is TRBJ2-7; D ambiguous. The germline V gene encodes CDR1 SGHTS and CDR2 YDEGEE. The germline V and J ends were trimmed by 1 base and 5 bases, with 4 bases remaining between them. This CDR3 contains 11 residues. The CDR3 protein is CASSLSDEQYF. The CDR3 nucleotides are TGTGCCAGCAGCTTGTCGGACGAGCAGTACTTC.

This clone was picked up one time. V usage is TRBV4-1 and J usage is TRBJ2-7; D might be TRBD2 (6 bases). Germline assignment: CDR1 MGHRA and CDR2 YSYEKL. Trimming left V 4 bases short and J 1 base short, with 11 bases between. This CDR3 has 14 residues. The CDR3 spells CASSLWRGSYEQYF. The CDR3 nucleotides are TGCGCCAGCAGCCTTTGGAGGGGTTCCTACGAGCAGTACTTC.

The V call is TRBV13, the J call TRBJ2-7; 8 nucleotides line up with TRBD1. V lost 5 bases to trimming and J lost 5 bases; unmatched junction nucleotides: 11. Germline lookup yields CDR1 PRHDT and CDR2 FYEKMQ (reference sequence). The CDR3 contains 15 residues. This chain's CDR3 is CASSPGTGPRDEQYF. The CDR3, as DNA: TGTGCCAGCAGCCCAGGGACAGGCCCTAGGGACGAGCAGTACTTC. Complete variable domain (other parts from reference TRBV13 and TRBJ2-7): AAGVIQSPRHLIKEKRETATLKCYPIPRHDTVYWYQQGPGQDPQFLISFYEKMQSDKGSIPDRFSAQQFSDYHSELNMSSLELGDSALYFCASSPGTGPRDEQYFGPGTRLTVT.

This rearrangement joins TRBV6-1 to TRBJ2-7; D call uncertain. Germline values: CDR1 MNHNS, CDR2 SASEGT. The V end lost 3 bases, the J end lost 3 bases, and 3 bases lay between the germline ends. The CDR3 consists of 11 residues. The CDR3 reads CASSDIYEQYF. In DNA, the CDR3 is TGTGCCAGCAGTGATATCTACGAGCAGTACTTC.

The V gene is TRBV11-2, the J gene TRBJ2-5, with 8 bases lining up with TRBD2. The CDR3 runs to 13 residues. With 8 bases clipped from V and 0 bases from J, the junction kept 2 bases outside the gene matches. CDR1 is SGHAT, CDR2 FQNNGV, per germline. CDR3 sequence: CASRGGYQETQYF. CDR3 DNA: TGTGCCAGCCGCGGGGGGTACCAAGAGACCCAGTACTTC. The full variable domain, completed using reference TRBV11-2 and TRBJ2-5, is EAGVAQSPRYKIIEKRQSVAFWCNPISGHATLYWYQQILGQGPKLLIQFQNNGVVDDSQLPKDRFSAERLKGVDSTLKIQPAKLEDSAVYLCASRGGYQETQYFGPGTRLLVL.